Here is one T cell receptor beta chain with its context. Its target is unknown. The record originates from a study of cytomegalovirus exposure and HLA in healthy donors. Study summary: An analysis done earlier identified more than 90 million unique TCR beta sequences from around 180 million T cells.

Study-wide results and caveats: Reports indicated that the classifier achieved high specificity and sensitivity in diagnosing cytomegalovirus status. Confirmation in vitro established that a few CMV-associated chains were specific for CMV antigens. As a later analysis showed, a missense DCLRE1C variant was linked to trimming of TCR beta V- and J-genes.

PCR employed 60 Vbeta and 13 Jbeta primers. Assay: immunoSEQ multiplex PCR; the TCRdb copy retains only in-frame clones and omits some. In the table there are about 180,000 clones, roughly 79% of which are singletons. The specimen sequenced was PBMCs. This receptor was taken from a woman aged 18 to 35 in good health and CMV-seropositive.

The CDR3 DNA reads as TGTGCCAGCAGCCCAGGGACAGGGAGCTATGGCTACACCTTC. This gives the protein CASSPGTGSYGYTF. The rearrangement links TRBV7-2 to TRBJ1-2, with 9 bases that match TRBD1. Losses at the gene ends were 5 bases for V and 4 bases for J; bases not matched to a gene: 5. The CDR3 length is 14 residues. Germline CDR1 SGHTA, CDR2 FQGNSA.